Given below is one T cell receptor beta chain in context. Per germline, CDR1 SGHTA and CDR2 FQGNSA. CDR3 length: 13 amino acids. V was shortened by 7 bases and J by 8 bases, with 14 bases between the two germline ends. Sequencing used immunoSEQ multiplex PCR; TCRdb keeps in-frame clones, though not all of them. The table records over 300,000 clones, approximately 87% of them present only once. This specimen comes from a study of blood T cell repertoires in COVID-19. Study-wide background: Acute and convalescent COVID-19 specimens originated in the United States, Italy and Spain. PBMCs, B-cell-depleted T cells, or T cells provided the cDNA or gDNA that made up the material.

Donors were grouped by their self-reported clinical history. This receptor was taken from a woman aged 25-40 years with acute COVID-19. The sample comprised PBMCs or T cells enriched from blood (not recorded which). The chain carries TRBV7-2 and TRBJ2-2, with D possibly being TRBD2 (7 bases). The CDR3 loop reads CASTRGAGGELFF. In DNA form, the CDR3 reads TGTGCCAGCACACGGGGGGCCGGAGGGGAGCTGTTTTTT.